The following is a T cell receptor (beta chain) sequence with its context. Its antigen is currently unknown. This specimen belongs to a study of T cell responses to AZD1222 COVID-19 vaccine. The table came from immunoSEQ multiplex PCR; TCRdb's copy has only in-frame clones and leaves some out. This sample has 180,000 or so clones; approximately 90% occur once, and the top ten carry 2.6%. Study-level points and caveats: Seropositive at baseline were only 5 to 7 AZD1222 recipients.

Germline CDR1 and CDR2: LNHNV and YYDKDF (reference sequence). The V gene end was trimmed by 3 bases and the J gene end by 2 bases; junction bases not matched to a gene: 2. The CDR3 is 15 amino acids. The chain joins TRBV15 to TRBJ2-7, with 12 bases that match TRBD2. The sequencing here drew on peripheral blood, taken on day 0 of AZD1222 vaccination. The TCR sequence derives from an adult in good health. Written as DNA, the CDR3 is TGTGCCACCAGCAGTGGACTAGCGGGGCCCTACGAGCAGTACTTC. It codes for CATSSGLAGPYEQYF.